This T cell receptor (beta chain) was obtained from a study of blood T cell repertoires in COVID-19. Study details: T cells, B-cell-depleted T cells, or PBMCs provided the cDNA or gDNA that served as material.

Per the original methods: Using reference gene primer amplification, nucleated cell counts were estimated. The data were produced by immunoSEQ multiplex PCR, yet TCRdb's version contains in-frame clones alone and is incomplete. Clone size and the V and J calls come from that table; the DNA yielded D and trimming. The table shows tens of thousands of clones, with 75% to 90% occurring only once. Germline CDR1 and CDR2: LGHDT and YNNKEL (reference sequence). Deletions cut 3 bases from V and 7 bases from J, with 18 bases between. CDR3 length equals 15 residues. This chain uses TRBV3-1 (or the pseudogene TRBV3-2) with TRBJ1-2; D is possibly TRBD1 (5 bases). The sequence came from an elderly man with acute or convalescent COVID-19. The sample consisted of peripheral blood. The CDR3 bases are TGTGCCAGCAGCCACCAAACTCAGGGCCCGACTGGCTACACCTTC. Translation: CASSHQTQGPTGYTF.